A selection of T cell receptor beta chains follows, all from one sample in a study of control samples from healthy donors and cancer patients. Assay used: immunoSEQ multiplex PCR; TCRdb lists only in-frame clones, some missing. The sample records 120,000 to 150,000 clones, more than 85% being singletons. Sequencing was performed on blood. All receptors derive from a young man in good health. Each CDR3 is given with its conserved first and last residue. The order of the fields is clone size, J gene, D gene, V gene, CDR3 DNA, CDR3 protein. D genes are given only for firm matches. The size of a clone is reported for some rows only, either as once, few or many, or as a class for expanded clones.

clone size: .
J gene: TRBJ2-1
D gene: .
V gene: TRBV10-1
CDR3 DNA: TGCGCCAGCAGTGAGTCGGGGACCGGGGTCGCCTACAATGAGCAGTTCTTC
CDR3 protein: CASSESGTGVAYNEQFF

clone size: .
J gene: TRBJ1-2
D gene: .
V gene: TRBV3-1/TRBV3-2
CDR3 DNA: TGTGCCAGCAGCCCTTCCGTCAACTATGGCTACACCTTC
CDR3 protein: CASSPSVNYGYTF

clone size: .
J gene: TRBJ1-5
D gene: .
V gene: TRBV28
CDR3 DNA: TGTGCCAGCATTGACAGACCCAATCAGCCCCAGCATTTT
CDR3 protein: CASIDRPNQPQHF

clone size: .
J gene: TRBJ1-2
D gene: TRBD1
V gene: TRBV3-1/TRBV3-2
CDR3 DNA: TGTGCCAGCAGCGGGACAGGGCTCGGGTATGGCTACACCTTC
CDR3 protein: CASSGTGLGYGYTF

clone size: .
J gene: TRBJ2-1
D gene: TRBD2
V gene: TRBV6-5
CDR3 DNA: TGTGCCAGCAGTATTAGCGGGGGGGTCTACAATGAGCAGTTCTTC
CDR3 protein: CASSISGGVYNEQFF

clone size: .
J gene: TRBJ1-1
D gene: .
V gene: TRBV11-2
CDR3 DNA: TGTGCCAGCAGCTTAGATCTGCTGAACACTGAAGCTTTCTTT
CDR3 protein: CASSLDLLNTEAFF

clone size: .
J gene: TRBJ2-3
D gene: .
V gene: TRBV10-3
CDR3 DNA: TGTGCCATCAGTGAGTCTGGCACGGCCACAGATACGCAGTATTTT
CDR3 protein: CAISESGTATDTQYF

clone size: .
J gene: TRBJ1-1
D gene: TRBD1
V gene: TRBV19
CDR3 DNA: TGTGCCAGTTCGCGACAGGGGGCCAGGAACACTGAAGCTTTCTTT
CDR3 protein: CASSRQGARNTEAFF

clone size: .
J gene: TRBJ2-2
D gene: TRBD2
V gene: TRBV10-3
CDR3 DNA: TGTGCCATCCGTCCCCCGGGGGGGCCGGTGGGCGCGGGGGAGCTGTTTTTT
CDR3 protein: CAIRPPGGPVGAGELFF

clone size: .
J gene: TRBJ2-3
D gene: .
V gene: TRBV4-1
CDR3 DNA: TGCGCCAGCAGCCTTCAAGGGGGGTCCTGGACCACAGATACGCAGTATTTT
CDR3 protein: CASSLQGGSWTTDTQYF

clone size: .
J gene: TRBJ1-4
D gene: .
V gene: TRBV29-1
CDR3 DNA: TGCAGCGTTGTAGGGGGGGCGAATGAAAAACTGTTTTTT
CDR3 protein: CSVVGGANEKLFF

clone size: few
J gene: TRBJ2-7
D gene: TRBD1
V gene: TRBV2
CDR3 DNA: TGTGCCGGGACCCGGGACAGGGGAGGCGAGCAGTACTTC
CDR3 protein: CAGTRDRGGEQYF

clone size: .
J gene: TRBJ1-1
D gene: .
V gene: TRBV7-9
CDR3 DNA: TGTGCCAGCAGCTTAGCGGTCCGTAATCTTGAAGCTTTCTTT
CDR3 protein: CASSLAVRNLEAFF

clone size: .
J gene: TRBJ2-7
D gene: TRBD2
V gene: TRBV19
CDR3 DNA: TGTGCCAGTAGTATCGGAGCGGGGGAATCCTACGAGCAGTACTTC
CDR3 protein: CASSIGAGESYEQYF

clone size: .
J gene: TRBJ1-3
D gene: TRBD1
V gene: TRBV9
CDR3 DNA: TGTGCCAGCAGCGCGGGGAGGGGGCTAGGAAACACCATATATTTT
CDR3 protein: CASSAGRGLGNTIYF

clone size: .
J gene: TRBJ1-1
D gene: .
V gene: TRBV12-3/TRBV12-4
CDR3 DNA: TGTGCCAGCAGGGTTGGGACCGGTGAAGCTTTCTTT
CDR3 protein: CASRVGTGEAFF

clone size: .
J gene: TRBJ1-1
D gene: .
V gene: TRBV10-3
CDR3 DNA: TGTGCCATCAGTGAGTCGAGTCCAGCCCGGGGAACTGAAGCTTTCTTT
CDR3 protein: CAISESSPARGTEAFF

clone size: .
J gene: TRBJ1-5
D gene: .
V gene: TRBV6-6
CDR3 DNA: TGTGCCGGGGGGGATCAGCCCCAGCATTTT
CDR3 protein: CAGGDQPQHF

clone size: .
J gene: TRBJ2-7
D gene: TRBD2
V gene: TRBV2
CDR3 DNA: TGTGCCAGCGCACTACTAGCGGGGGGGCCTAACGAGCAGTACTTC
CDR3 protein: CASALLAGGPNEQYF

clone size: once
J gene: TRBJ1-5
D gene: TRBD1
V gene: TRBV11-2
CDR3 DNA: TGTGCCAGCAGTTTGGGGACAGGCAAAAATCAGCCCCAGCATTTT
CDR3 protein: CASSLGTGKNQPQHF

clone size: .
J gene: TRBJ1-1
D gene: TRBD1
V gene: TRBV6-2/TRBV6-3
CDR3 DNA: TGTGCCAGCAGTTACTCGACGGGACAGGGTGTGCGAGCTTTCTTT
CDR3 protein: CASSYSTGQGVRAFF

clone size: .
J gene: TRBJ1-5
D gene: .
V gene: TRBV3-1/TRBV3-2
CDR3 DNA: TGTGCCAGCAGCCAAGATGCCAGTAATCAGCCCCAGCATTTT
CDR3 protein: CASSQDASNQPQHF

clone size: once
J gene: TRBJ1-1
D gene: .
V gene: TRBV11-1
CDR3 DNA: TGTGCCAGCAGCTTAGCAGGGAACACTGAAGCTTTCTTT
CDR3 protein: CASSLAGNTEAFF

clone size: .
J gene: TRBJ2-1
D gene: TRBD2
V gene: TRBV10-3
CDR3 DNA: TGTGCCGCCCGAATTAGCGGGGGCCACAATGAGCAGTTCTTC
CDR3 protein: CAARISGGHNEQFF

clone size: .
J gene: TRBJ2-1
D gene: TRBD2
V gene: TRBV27
CDR3 DNA: TGTGCCAGCAGTTTATCAGCGGGGGGACCCTACAATGAGCAGTTCTTC
CDR3 protein: CASSLSAGGPYNEQFF

clone size: .
J gene: TRBJ1-1
D gene: TRBD1
V gene: TRBV28
CDR3 DNA: TGTGCCAGCAGTCCCCGCCAGGGGGTCCCGAACACTGAAGCTTTCTTT
CDR3 protein: CASSPRQGVPNTEAFF

clone size: .
J gene: TRBJ1-2
D gene: TRBD1
V gene: TRBV3-1/TRBV3-2
CDR3 DNA: TGTGCCAGCAGTTTGACGACAGGGAATGGTGGCTACACCTTC
CDR3 protein: CASSLTTGNGGYTF

clone size: .
J gene: TRBJ2-1
D gene: .
V gene: TRBV5-1
CDR3 DNA: TGCGCCAGCAGCTTGGGACGGTCGGAAAATGAGCAGTTCTTC
CDR3 protein: CASSLGRSENEQFF

clone size: few
J gene: TRBJ2-7
D gene: .
V gene: TRBV25-1
CDR3 DNA: TGTGCCAGCAGCGGGGGACAGTTGGACTCCTACGAGCAGTACTTC
CDR3 protein: CASSGGQLDSYEQYF

clone size: few
J gene: TRBJ1-4
D gene: .
V gene: TRBV18
CDR3 DNA: TGTGCCAGCTCACCTCGAGGGGCGGATGAAAAACTGTTTTTT
CDR3 protein: CASSPRGADEKLFF

clone size: .
J gene: TRBJ2-6
D gene: TRBD1
V gene: TRBV19
CDR3 DNA: TGTGCCAGTAGTATGAGACAGGGGGCATCTGGGGCCAACGTCCTGACTTTC
CDR3 protein: CASSMRQGASGANVLTF

clone size: .
J gene: TRBJ1-2
D gene: .
V gene: TRBV2
CDR3 DNA: TGTGCCAGCAGGGACCAGGGGATTTATGGCTACACCTTC
CDR3 protein: CASRDQGIYGYTF

clone size: .
J gene: TRBJ2-3
D gene: .
V gene: TRBV3-1/TRBV3-2
CDR3 DNA: TGTGCCAGCAGCCAAGACAGAGGGGGGCGAGTAGGCACAGATACGCAGTATTTT
CDR3 protein: CASSQDRGGRVGTDTQYF

clone size: .
J gene: TRBJ1-4
D gene: .
V gene: TRBV19
CDR3 DNA: TGTGCCAGTAGTATAGTAACGGCAGCCACTAATGAAAAACTGTTTTTT
CDR3 protein: CASSIVTAATNEKLFF

clone size: .
J gene: TRBJ2-7
D gene: TRBD1
V gene: TRBV28
CDR3 DNA: TGTGCCAGCAGTCAGCCCCCGGACAGGGGTCTCTACGAGCAGTACTTC
CDR3 protein: CASSQPPDRGLYEQYF

clone size: .
J gene: TRBJ2-5
D gene: TRBD2
V gene: TRBV6-4
CDR3 DNA: TGTGCCAGCAGTACGAGCGGGGGGACGAGAGAAGAGACCCAGTACTTC
CDR3 protein: CASSTSGGTREETQYF

clone size: .
J gene: TRBJ2-3
D gene: TRBD2
V gene: TRBV9
CDR3 DNA: TGTGCCAGCAGCGTAGTGAGCGGGGGGGGCACAGATACGCAGTATTTT
CDR3 protein: CASSVVSGGGTDTQYF

clone size: .
J gene: TRBJ1-1
D gene: TRBD1
V gene: TRBV28
CDR3 DNA: TGTGCCAGCAGGTACAGGGGGGATATAAACACTGAAGCTTTCTTT
CDR3 protein: CASRYRGDINTEAFF

clone size: .
J gene: TRBJ2-3
D gene: .
V gene: TRBV7-2
CDR3 DNA: TGTGCCAGCAGCTTAGGGGCTAGCACAGATACGCAGTATTTT
CDR3 protein: CASSLGASTDTQYF

clone size: .
J gene: TRBJ2-7
D gene: .
V gene: TRBV14
CDR3 DNA: TGTGCCAGCAGCCAACCGGGCAACTCCTACGAGCAGTACTTC
CDR3 protein: CASSQPGNSYEQYF

clone size: .
J gene: TRBJ2-1
D gene: TRBD2
V gene: TRBV27
CDR3 DNA: TGTGCCAGCAGTTTAGGGGGACTAGTTGAGCAGTTCTTC
CDR3 protein: CASSLGGLVEQFF

clone size: .
J gene: TRBJ1-2
D gene: TRBD1
V gene: TRBV28
CDR3 DNA: TGTGCCAGCAGTTTAAGAACAGGGGGCGTTACTAAAGGCTACACCTTC
CDR3 protein: CASSLRTGGVTKGYTF

clone size: .
J gene: TRBJ1-5
D gene: TRBD1
V gene: TRBV3-1/TRBV3-2
CDR3 DNA: TGTGCCAGCAGCCAAGACAGGGGGCCTAATCAGCCCCAGCATTTT
CDR3 protein: CASSQDRGPNQPQHF

clone size: .
J gene: TRBJ2-1
D gene: .
V gene: TRBV7-9
CDR3 DNA: TGTGCCAGCAGCTTAGCTAGGGTAGCGACCTACAATGAGCAGTTCTTC
CDR3 protein: CASSLARVATYNEQFF

clone size: .
J gene: TRBJ1-6
D gene: .
V gene: TRBV10-3
CDR3 DNA: TGTGCCATCAGTGACATGACAGGTAGCTATTCACCCCTCCACTTT
CDR3 protein: CAISDMTGSYSPLHF

clone size: .
J gene: TRBJ2-2
D gene: TRBD1
V gene: TRBV7-8
CDR3 DNA: TGTGCCAGCAGCCCACAGGGGGCGGGCACCGGGGAGCTGTTTTTT
CDR3 protein: CASSPQGAGTGELFF

clone size: .
J gene: TRBJ1-2
D gene: .
V gene: TRBV28
CDR3 DNA: TGTGCCAGCAGTTTCCCAGGGGCCACTAACTATGGCTACACCTTC
CDR3 protein: CASSFPGATNYGYTF

clone size: once
J gene: TRBJ1-1
D gene: .
V gene: TRBV27
CDR3 DNA: TGTGCCAGCAGTTTAGGCCAGGGTCCGAGGTTTGTCGACACTGAAGCTTTCTTT
CDR3 protein: CASSLGQGPRFVDTEAFF